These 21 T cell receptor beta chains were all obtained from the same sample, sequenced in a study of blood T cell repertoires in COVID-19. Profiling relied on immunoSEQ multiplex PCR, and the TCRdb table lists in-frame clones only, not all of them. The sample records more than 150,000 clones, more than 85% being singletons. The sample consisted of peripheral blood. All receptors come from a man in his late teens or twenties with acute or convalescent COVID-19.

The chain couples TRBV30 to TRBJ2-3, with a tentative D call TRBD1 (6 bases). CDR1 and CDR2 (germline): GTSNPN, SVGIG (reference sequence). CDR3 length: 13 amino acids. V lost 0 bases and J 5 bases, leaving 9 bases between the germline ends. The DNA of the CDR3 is TGTGCCTGGAGTGTATCGGACAGAGATACGCAGTATTTT. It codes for CAWSVSDRDTQYF.

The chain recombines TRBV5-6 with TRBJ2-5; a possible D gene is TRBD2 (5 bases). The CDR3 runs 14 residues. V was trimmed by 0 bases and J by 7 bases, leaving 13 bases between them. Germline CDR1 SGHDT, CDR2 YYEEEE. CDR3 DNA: TGTGCCAGCAGCTTGGCCGGGAAAGGAGCGACCCAGTACTTC. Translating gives CASSLAGKGATQYF.

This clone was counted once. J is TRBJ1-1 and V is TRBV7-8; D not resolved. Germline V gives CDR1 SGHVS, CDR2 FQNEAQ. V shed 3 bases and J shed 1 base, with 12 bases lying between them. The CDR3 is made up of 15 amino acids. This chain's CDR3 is CASSFHTGRNTEAFF. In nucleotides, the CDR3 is TGTGCCAGCAGCTTCCACACGGGGAGGAACACTGAAGCTTTCTTT. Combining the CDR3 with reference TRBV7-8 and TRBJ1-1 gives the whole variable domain GAGVSQSPRYKVAKRGQDVALRCDPISGHVSLFWYQQALGQGPEFLTYFQNEAQLDKSGLPSDRFFAERPEGSVSTLKIQRTQQEDSAVYLCASSFHTGRNTEAFFGQGTRLTVV.

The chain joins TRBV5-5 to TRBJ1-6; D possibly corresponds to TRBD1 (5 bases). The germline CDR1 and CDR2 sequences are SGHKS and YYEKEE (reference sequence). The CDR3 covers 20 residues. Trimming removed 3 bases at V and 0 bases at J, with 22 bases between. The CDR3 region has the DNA TGTGCCAGCAGCTGGGGACTCAATATCTACTTAAGCTCCTATAATTCACCCCTCCACTTT. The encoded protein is CASSWGLNIYLSSYNSPLHF.

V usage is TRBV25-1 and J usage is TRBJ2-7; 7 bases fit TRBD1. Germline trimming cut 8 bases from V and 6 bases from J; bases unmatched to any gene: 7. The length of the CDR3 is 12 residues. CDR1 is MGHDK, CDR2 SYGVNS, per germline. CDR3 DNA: TGTGCCAGCGCCGAGGGGGCCGGCGAGCAGTACTTC. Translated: CASAEGAGEQYF.

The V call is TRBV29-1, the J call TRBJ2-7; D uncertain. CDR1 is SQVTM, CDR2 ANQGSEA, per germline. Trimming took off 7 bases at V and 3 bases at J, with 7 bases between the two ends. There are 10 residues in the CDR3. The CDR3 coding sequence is TGCAGCGCCTTAAACTACGAGCAGTACTTC. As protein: CSALNYEQYF.

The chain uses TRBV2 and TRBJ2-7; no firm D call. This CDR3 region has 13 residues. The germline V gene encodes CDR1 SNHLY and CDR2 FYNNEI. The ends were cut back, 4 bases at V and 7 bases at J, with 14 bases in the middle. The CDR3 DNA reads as TGTGCCAGCAGTGGGCAGATCTACGGGGAGCAGTACGTC. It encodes CASSGQIYGEQYV.

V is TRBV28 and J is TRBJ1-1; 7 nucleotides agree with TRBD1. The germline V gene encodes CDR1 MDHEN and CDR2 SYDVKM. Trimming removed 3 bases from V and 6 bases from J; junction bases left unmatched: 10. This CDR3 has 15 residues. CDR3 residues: CASSLIGGQGAEAFF. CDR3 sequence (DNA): TGTGCCAGCAGTTTGATCGGGGGCCAGGGGGCTGAAGCTTTCTTT.

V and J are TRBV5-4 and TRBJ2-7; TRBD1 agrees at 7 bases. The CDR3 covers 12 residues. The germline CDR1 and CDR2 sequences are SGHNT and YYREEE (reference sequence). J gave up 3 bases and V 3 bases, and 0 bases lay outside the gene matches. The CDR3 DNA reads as TGTGCCAGCAGCTGGGACAGCTACGAGCAGTACTTC. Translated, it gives CASSWDSYEQYF.

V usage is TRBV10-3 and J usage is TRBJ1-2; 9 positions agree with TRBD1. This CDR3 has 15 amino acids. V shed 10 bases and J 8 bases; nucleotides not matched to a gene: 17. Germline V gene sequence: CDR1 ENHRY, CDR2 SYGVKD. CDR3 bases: TGTGCCACCATGGGGAGTGTCGGGACAGGGAGAGGCTACACCTTC. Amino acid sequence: CATMGSVGTGRGYTF.

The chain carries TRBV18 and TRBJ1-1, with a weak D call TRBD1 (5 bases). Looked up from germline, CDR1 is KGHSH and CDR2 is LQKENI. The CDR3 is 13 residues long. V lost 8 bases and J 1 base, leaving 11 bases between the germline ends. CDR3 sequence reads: CASRSGGNTEAFF. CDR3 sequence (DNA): TGTGCCAGCCGATCGGGGGGGAACACTGAAGCTTTCTTT. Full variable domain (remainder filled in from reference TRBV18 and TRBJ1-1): NAGVMQNPRHLVRRRGQEARLRCSPMKGHSHVYWYRQLPEEGLKFMVYLQKENIIDESGMPKERFSAEFPKEGPSILRIQQVVRGDSAAYFCASRSGGNTEAFFGQGTRLTVV.

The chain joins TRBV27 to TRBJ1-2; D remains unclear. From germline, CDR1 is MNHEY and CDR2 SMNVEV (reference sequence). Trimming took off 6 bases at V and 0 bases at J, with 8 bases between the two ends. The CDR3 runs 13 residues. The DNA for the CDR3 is TGTGCCAGCAGATCACTTGCTAACTATGGCTACACCTTC. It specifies CASRSLANYGYTF.

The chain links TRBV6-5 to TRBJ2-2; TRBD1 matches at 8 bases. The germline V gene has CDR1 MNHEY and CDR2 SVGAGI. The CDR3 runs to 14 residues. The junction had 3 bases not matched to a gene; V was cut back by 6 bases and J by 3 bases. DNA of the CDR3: TGTGCCAGCAGCAGGGGGCGTCACACCGGGGAGCTGTTTTTT. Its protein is CASSRGRHTGELFF.

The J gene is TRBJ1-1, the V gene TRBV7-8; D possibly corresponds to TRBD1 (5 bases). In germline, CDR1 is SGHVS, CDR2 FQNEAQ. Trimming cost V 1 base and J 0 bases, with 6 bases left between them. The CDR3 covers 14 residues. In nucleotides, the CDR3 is TGTGCCAGCAGCTTAGACAGGATGAACACTGAAGCTTTCTTT. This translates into CASSLDRMNTEAFF.

The chain's CDR3 is CASRGTGDSPLHF. The CDR3 bases are TGTGCCAGCAGAGGGACAGGGGATTCACCCCTCCACTTT. The rearrangement uses TRBV12-3 or TRBV12-4 and TRBJ1-6; 10 bases map to TRBD1. V was pared by 6 bases and J by 8 bases, with 1 base of the junction left unmatched. There are 13 residues in the CDR3.

The CDR3 spells CASSIAGTGNTEAFF. In DNA form, the CDR3 reads TGTGCCAGTAGTATAGCCGGGACAGGGAACACTGAAGCTTTCTTT. The V gene is TRBV19, the J gene TRBJ1-1, with 8 bases fitting TRBD1. CDR1 and CDR2 from the germline V gene are LNHDA and SQIVND (reference sequence). CDR3 length: 15 amino acids. V trimming: 1 base; J trimming: 1 base; junction bases outside the gene matches: 2.

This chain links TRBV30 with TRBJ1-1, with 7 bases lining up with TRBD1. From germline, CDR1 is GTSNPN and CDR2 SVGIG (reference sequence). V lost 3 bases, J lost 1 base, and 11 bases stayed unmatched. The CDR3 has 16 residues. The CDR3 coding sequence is TGTGCCTGGAGGAATTGGGACAGAGAAAGGAACACTGAAGCTTTCTTT. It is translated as CAWRNWDRERNTEAFF. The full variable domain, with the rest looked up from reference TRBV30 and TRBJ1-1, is SQTIHQWPATLVQPVGSPLSLECTVEGTSNPNLYWYRQAAGRGLQLLFYSVGIGQISSEVPQNLSASRPQDRQFILSSKKLLLSDSGFYLCAWRNWDRERNTEAFFGQGTRLTVV.

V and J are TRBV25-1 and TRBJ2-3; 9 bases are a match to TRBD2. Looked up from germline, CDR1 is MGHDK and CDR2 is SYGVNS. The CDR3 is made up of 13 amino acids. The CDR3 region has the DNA TGTGGAACCGGGACTAGCATCACAGATACGCAGTATTTT. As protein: CGTGTSITDTQYF.

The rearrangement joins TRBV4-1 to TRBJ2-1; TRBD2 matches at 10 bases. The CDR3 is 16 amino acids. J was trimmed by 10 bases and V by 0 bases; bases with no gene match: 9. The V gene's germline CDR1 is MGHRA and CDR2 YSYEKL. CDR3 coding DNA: TGCGCCAGCAGCCAAGAACCGGGACTAGCGTTATTGGAGCAGTTCTTC. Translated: CASSQEPGLALLEQFF.

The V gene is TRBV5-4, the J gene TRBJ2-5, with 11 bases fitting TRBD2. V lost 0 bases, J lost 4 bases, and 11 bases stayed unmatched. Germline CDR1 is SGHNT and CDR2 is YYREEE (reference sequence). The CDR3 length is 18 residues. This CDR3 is CASSLVLAGAGHSETQYF. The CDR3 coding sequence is TGTGCCAGCAGCTTGGTACTAGCGGGAGCCGGCCATTCAGAGACCCAGTACTTC.

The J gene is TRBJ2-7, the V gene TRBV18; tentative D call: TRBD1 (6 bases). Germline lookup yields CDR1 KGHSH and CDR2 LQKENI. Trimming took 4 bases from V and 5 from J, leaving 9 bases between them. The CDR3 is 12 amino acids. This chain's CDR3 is CASSQQGDEQYV. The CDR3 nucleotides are TGTGCCAGCTCACAACAGGGTGACGAGCAGTACGTC.